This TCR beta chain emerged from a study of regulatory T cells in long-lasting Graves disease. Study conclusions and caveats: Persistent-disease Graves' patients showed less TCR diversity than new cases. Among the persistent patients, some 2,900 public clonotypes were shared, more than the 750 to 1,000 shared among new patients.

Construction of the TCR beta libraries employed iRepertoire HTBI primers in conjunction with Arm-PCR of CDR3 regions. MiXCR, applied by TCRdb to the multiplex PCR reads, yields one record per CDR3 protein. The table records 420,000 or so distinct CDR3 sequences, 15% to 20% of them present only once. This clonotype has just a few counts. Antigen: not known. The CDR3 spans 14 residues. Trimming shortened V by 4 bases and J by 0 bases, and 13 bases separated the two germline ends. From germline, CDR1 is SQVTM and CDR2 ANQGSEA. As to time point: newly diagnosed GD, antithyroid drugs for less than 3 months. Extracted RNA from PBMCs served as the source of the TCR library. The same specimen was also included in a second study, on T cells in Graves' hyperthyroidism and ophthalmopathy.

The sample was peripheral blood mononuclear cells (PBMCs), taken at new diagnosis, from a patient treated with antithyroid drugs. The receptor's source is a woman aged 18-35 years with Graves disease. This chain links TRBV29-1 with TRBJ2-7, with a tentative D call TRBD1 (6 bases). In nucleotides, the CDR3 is TGCAGCGTTGGTAGCAGGGGAAGCTCCTACGAGCAGTACTTC. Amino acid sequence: CSVGSRGSSYEQYF.